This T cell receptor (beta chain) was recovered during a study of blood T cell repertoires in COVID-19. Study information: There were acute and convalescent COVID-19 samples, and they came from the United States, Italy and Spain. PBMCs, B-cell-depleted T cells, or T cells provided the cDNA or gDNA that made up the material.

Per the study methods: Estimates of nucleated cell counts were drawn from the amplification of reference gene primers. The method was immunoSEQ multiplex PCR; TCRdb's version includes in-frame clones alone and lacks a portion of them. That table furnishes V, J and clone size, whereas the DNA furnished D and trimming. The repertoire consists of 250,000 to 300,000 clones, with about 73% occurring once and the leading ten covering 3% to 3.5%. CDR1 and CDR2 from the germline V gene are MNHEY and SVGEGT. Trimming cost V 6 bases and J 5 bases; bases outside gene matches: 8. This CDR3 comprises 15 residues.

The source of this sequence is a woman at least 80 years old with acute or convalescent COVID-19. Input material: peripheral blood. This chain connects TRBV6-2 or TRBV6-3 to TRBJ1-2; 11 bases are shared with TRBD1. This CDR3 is CASRPRGQGAYGYTF. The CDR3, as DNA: TGTGCCAGCAGGCCTCGCGGACAGGGGGCGTATGGCTACACCTTC.